Given below is one T cell receptor beta chain in context. Its antigen is undetermined. This specimen belongs to a study of T cell responses to AZD1222 COVID-19 vaccine. Study-level points and caveats: White British donors predominated, females outnumbered males, and clonal diversity was possibly underestimated. The breadth and depth of Spike-specific TCRs increased once two AZD1222 doses had been given.

Profiling relied on immunoSEQ multiplex PCR, and the TCRdb table lists in-frame clones only, not all of them. There are about 140,000 clones in the sample; nearly 95% occur only once, and 3.6% lies in the top ten. CDR3 size: 12 residues. The germline CDR1 and CDR2 sequences are WNHNN and SYGVQD (reference sequence). Trimming stripped 5 bases from V and 6 bases from J, with 5 bases between. This clonotype originated in an adult who received the AZD1222 COVID-19 vaccine. The chain has TRBV10-1 and TRBJ2-6; D call uncertain. Sequenced here: peripheral blood, sampled 28 days after the second AZD1222 dose. The CDR3 region is CASSSEANVLTF. The CDR3 coding sequence is TGCGCCAGCAGTTCCGAGGCCAACGTCCTGACTTTC.